The TCR beta chain described here comes from a study of CD4 T cells in relation to SARS-CoV-2 and coronaviruses. Assay used: immunoSEQ multiplex PCR; TCRdb lists only in-frame clones, some missing. The repertoire includes over 20,000 clones, 65% to 85% of them detected once, and roughly 13% sits in the top ten. Notes on this clone: Its specificity is not known.

Before the COVID-19 pandemic, during about 2010-2018, CD4+ T cells were taken from unexposed donors. CD4+ T cells were isolated from the cells after 10 days of culture. The V segment lost 1 base and the J segment 4 bases; nucleotides outside the gene matches: 12. The V gene's germline CDR1 is LGHNA and CDR2 YNFKEQ. This CDR3 is 18 amino acids long. The chain employs TRBV4-2 and TRBJ1-3, with 8 bases fitting TRBD1. This TCR derives from a human donor in good health. What was sequenced was CD4+ T cells from PBMCs, cultured in vitro. The chain's CDR3 is CASSQASDRGLPGNTIYF. DNA for the CDR3: TGTGCCAGCAGCCAAGCGAGCGACAGGGGCTTGCCGGGAAACACCATATATTTT.